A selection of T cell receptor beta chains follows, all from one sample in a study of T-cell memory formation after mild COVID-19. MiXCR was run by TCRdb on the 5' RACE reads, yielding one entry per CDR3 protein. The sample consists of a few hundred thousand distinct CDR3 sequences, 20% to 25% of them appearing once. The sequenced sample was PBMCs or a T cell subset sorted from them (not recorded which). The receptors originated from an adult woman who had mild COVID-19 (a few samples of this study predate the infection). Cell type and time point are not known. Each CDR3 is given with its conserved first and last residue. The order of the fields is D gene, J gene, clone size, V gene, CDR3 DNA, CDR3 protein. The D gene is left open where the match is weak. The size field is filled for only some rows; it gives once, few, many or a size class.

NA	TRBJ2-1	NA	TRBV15	TGTGCCACCAGCAGAGAACCCGGGACAAGCTCCTACAATGAGCAGTTCTTC	CATSREPGTSSYNEQFF
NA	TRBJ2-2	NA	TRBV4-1	TGCGCCAGCAGCCAAGGGGAGGGGGGCCGAGGCGGGGAGCTGTTTTTT	CASSQGEGGRGGELFF
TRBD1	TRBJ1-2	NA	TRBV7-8	TGTGCCAGCAGCCCGGTCCCCCAGGGGGCGTGGGGCTATGGCTACACCTTC	CASSPVPQGAWGYGYTF
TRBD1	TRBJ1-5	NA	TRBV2	TGTGCCAGCAGAGGACAGGGGGTTCAGCCCCAGCATTTT	CASRGQGVQPQHF
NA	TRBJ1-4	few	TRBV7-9	TGTGCCAGCAGCTTAGTCGAAGGAGAAAAACTGTTTTTT	CASSLVEGEKLFF
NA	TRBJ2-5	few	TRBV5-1	TGCGCCAGCAGCTTGGACCCCCAAGAGACCCAGTACTTC	CASSLDPQETQYF
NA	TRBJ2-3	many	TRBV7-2	TGTGCCAGCAGCTCTCCTCGGACAGCCACAGATACGCAGTATTTT	CASSSPRTATDTQYF
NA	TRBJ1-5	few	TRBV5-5	TGTGCCAGCAGCCCTAGGGACTACCTGGGGCCCCAGCATTTT	CASSPRDYLGPQHF
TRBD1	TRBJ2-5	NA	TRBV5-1	TGCGCCAGCAGCTCCCCCGGGACAGGGGAAGAGACCCAGTACTTC	CASSSPGTGEETQYF
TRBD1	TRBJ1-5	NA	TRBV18	TGTGCCAGCTCACTGGGGACAGGGGAACAGCCCCAGCATTTT	CASSLGTGEQPQHF
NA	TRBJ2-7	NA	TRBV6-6	TGTGCCAGCAGACCCCCGAACTCTCCCGAGCAGTACTTC	CASRPPNSPEQYF
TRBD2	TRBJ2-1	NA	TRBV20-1	TGCAGTGCCCTCGAGCGGGGGGCCATCTCCTACAATGAGCAGTTCTTC	CSALERGAISYNEQFF
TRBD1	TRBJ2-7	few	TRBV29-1	TGCAGCGTTGAAGGGACAGGGGAAACCTACGAGCAGTACTTC	CSVEGTGETYEQYF
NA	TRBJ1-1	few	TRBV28	TGTGCCAGCAGTCCACCGTTAGGGACCAAGGACACTGAAGCTTTCTTT	CASSPPLGTKDTEAFF
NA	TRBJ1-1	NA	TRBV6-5	TGTGCCAGCAGTCCCGGACAGTGGAACACTGAAGCTTTCTTT	CASSPGQWNTEAFF
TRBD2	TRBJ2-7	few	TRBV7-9	TGTGCCAGCAGCTTAGCGTTTGCGGGAGACTACCACGAGCAGTACTTC	CASSLAFAGDYHEQYF
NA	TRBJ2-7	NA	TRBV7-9	TGTGCCAGCAGCCCCCCGGTCAGGGCCTACGAGCAGTACTTC	CASSPPVRAYEQYF
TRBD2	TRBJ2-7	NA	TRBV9	TGTGCCAGCAGCGTAGGAGGTAGCGGGGAGTCCTACGAGCAGTACTTC	CASSVGGSGESYEQYF
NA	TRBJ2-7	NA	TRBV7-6	TGTGCCAGCAGCTCAAGCACGGACATGTACTACGAGCAGTACTTC	CASSSSTDMYYEQYF
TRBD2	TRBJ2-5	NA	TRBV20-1	TGCAGTGCTGACCGCGGACTAGCGGGGATTAAGACCCAGTACTTC	CSADRGLAGIKTQYF
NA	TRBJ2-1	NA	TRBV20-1	TGCAGTGCTAGAGATGGAGGGAACGATGAGCAGTTCTTC	CSARDGGNDEQFF
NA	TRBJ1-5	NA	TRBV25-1	TGTGCCAGCAGTGACTCATGGGGCAATCAGCCCCAGCATTTT	CASSDSWGNQPQHF
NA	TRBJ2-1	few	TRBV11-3	TGTGCCAGCAGCCGAGCTAGTGCCAGGATGGGTGAGCAGTTCTTC	CASSRASARMGEQFF
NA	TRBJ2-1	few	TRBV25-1	TGTGCCAGCAATCAGGGTGCCCGGGGGAATGAGCAGTTCTTC	CASNQGARGNEQFF
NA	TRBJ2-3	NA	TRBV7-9	TGTGCCAGCAGCCCGGCGCGGGGTGCAGATACGCAGTATTTT	CASSPARGADTQYF
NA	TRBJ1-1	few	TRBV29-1	TGCAGCGGCCGGACAAACACTGAAGCTTTCTTT	CSGRTNTEAFF
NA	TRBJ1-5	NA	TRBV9	TGTGCCAGCAGCGTAGAGGGCAGGGCAGGTCAGCCCCAGCATTTT	CASSVEGRAGQPQHF
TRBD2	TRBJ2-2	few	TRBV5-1	TGCGCCAGCAGCTTCGGCGGGAGCGTGGACACCGGGGAGCTGTTTTTT	CASSFGGSVDTGELFF
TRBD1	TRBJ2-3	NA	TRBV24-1	TGTGCCACCAGTGACCCCGGGACAGGGGGCGCAGATACGCAGTATTTT	CATSDPGTGGADTQYF
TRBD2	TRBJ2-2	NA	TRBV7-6	TGTGCCAGCAGACTAGCGGGGGGGAACACCGGGGAGCTGTTTTTT	CASRLAGGNTGELFF
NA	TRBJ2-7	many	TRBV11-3	TGCGCCAGCAGCTTGGAGTACGAGCAGTACTTC	CASSLEYEQYF
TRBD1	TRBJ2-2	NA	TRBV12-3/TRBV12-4	TGTGCCAGCAGTTTGAGGGGGCGCACCGGGGAGCTGTTTTTT	CASSLRGRTGELFF
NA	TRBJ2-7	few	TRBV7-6	TGTGCCAGCAGCTTCTTCTCAGGGCTCAACTCCTACGAGCAGTACTTC	CASSFFSGLNSYEQYF
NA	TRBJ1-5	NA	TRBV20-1	TGCAGTGCTCGTCGGACAGATCAGCCCCAGCATTTT	CSARRTDQPQHF
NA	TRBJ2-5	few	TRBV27	TGTGCCAGCAGTTTCGGTGCGGGTCCCATAGGGCAAGAGACCCAGTACTTC	CASSFGAGPIGQETQYF
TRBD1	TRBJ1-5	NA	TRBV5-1	TGCGCCAGCAGCCCGGGGACAGGGATTCAGCCCCAGCATTTT	CASSPGTGIQPQHF
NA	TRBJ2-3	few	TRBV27	TGTGCCAGCAGTTTACTCGAGGGATCCACAGATACGCAGTATTTT	CASSLLEGSTDTQYF
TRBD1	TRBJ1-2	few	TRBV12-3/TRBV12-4	TGTGCCAGCAGTTCAATACAGGGGGGCTATGGCTACACCTTC	CASSSIQGGYGYTF
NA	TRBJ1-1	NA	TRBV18	TGTGCCAGCTCACCATCAATTACAAGGGGCAGGACTGAAGCTTTCTTT	CASSPSITRGRTEAFF
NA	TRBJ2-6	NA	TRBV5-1	TGCGCCAGCAGCTTAGGCCAGTCTGGGGCCAACGTCCTGACTTTC	CASSLGQSGANVLTF
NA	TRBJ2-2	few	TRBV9	TGTGCCAGCAGCCCCTCCGGAGACACCGGGGAGCTGTTTTTT	CASSPSGDTGELFF
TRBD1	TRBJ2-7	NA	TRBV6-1	TGTGCCAGCAGGACAGGGGTCTCCTACGAGCAGTACTTC	CASRTGVSYEQYF
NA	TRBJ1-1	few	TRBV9	TGTGCCAGCAGCGTACATCCTATCACAGGGCCCACTGAAGCTTTCTTT	CASSVHPITGPTEAFF
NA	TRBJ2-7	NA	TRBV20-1	TGCAGTGCTAGAGATGCATACGAGCAGTACTTC	CSARDAYEQYF
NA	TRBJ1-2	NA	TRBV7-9	TGTGCCAGCAGACGACAGGACGGCTACACCTTC	CASRRQDGYTF
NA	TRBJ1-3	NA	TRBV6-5	TGTGCCAGCGGCAGGGCTGGAAACACCATATATTTT	CASGRAGNTIYF
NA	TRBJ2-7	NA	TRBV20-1	TGCAGTGCCAGAAACCCCCGGGAGACCTACGAGCAGTACTTC	CSARNPRETYEQYF
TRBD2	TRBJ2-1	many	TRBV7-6	TGTGCCAGCAGCCCCGGGGGAGCGGGAGGCCGCTACAATGAGCAGTTCTTC	CASSPGGAGGRYNEQFF
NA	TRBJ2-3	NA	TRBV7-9	TGTGCCAGCAGCTTAATCCAGCCCGGCACAGATACGCAGTATTTT	CASSLIQPGTDTQYF
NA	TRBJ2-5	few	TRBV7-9	TGTGCCAGCAGTGCGGGCCCTGCGGAGACCCAGTACTTC	CASSAGPAETQYF
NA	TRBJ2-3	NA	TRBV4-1	TGCGCCAGCAGCCAAGATCGGGGGGCCAAGGGCACAGATACGCAGTATTTT	CASSQDRGAKGTDTQYF
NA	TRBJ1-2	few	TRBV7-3	TGTGCCAGCAGCGCCAACGGGGCCAACTATGGCTACACCTTC	CASSANGANYGYTF
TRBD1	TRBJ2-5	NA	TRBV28	TGTGCCAGCAGTCGATACACAGGGGGAGGTGAGACCCAGTACTTC	CASSRYTGGGETQYF
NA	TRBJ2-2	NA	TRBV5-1	TGCGCCAGCAGCTTGGACGGTTCACCCGGGGAGCTGTTTTTT	CASSLDGSPGELFF
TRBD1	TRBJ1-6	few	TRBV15	TGTGCCACCAGCAGGAGGGGACAGTCTAATTCACCCCTCCACTTT	CATSRRGQSNSPLHF